The 3 T cell receptor beta chains listed next were all sequenced from one sample in a study of blood T cell repertoires in COVID-19. Using immunoSEQ multiplex PCR, the repertoire was profiled, and TCRdb retains in-frame clones only, with some absent. The repertoire consists of around 78,000 clones, with around 84% occurring once and the leading ten covering under 13%. The material sequenced was peripheral blood. The receptors originated from a man in his 70s with active or convalescent COVID-19.

The genes are TRBV5-4 and TRBJ2-5, with 7 bases that match TRBD2. The CDR3 covers 15 residues. Germline trimming cut 0 bases from V and 4 bases from J; bases unmatched to any gene: 6. Germline CDR1 is SGHNT and CDR2 is YYREEE (reference sequence). DNA for the CDR3: TGTGCCAGCAGCTTGGAGGGCGGGAGCACAGAGACCCAGTACTTC. Translating gives CASSLEGGSTETQYF.

This chain's CDR3 is CASSPGQGYMNSPLHF. The CDR3 DNA sequence: TGCGCCAGCAGCCCCGGACAGGGGTATATGAATTCACCCCTCCACTTT. The rearrangement joins TRBV5-1 to TRBJ1-6; 9 bases are a match to TRBD1. The CDR3 totals 16 residues. V trimming: 4 bases; J trimming: 7 bases; junction bases outside the gene matches: 9. Germline V gene sequence: CDR1 SGHRS, CDR2 YFSETQ.

The rearrangement joins TRBV6-5 to TRBJ1-2; D remains ambiguous. The CDR3 loop spans 15 amino acids. Germline V lookup: CDR1 MNHEY, CDR2 SVGAGI. Trimming removed 0 bases at V and 4 bases at J, with 12 bases between. The CDR3 DNA sequence: TGTGCCAGCAGTTACTCAACCGGGTTCGGCTATGGCTACACCTTC. It codes for CASSYSTGFGYGYTF.